Here is one T cell receptor beta chain with its context. This entry comes from a study of blood T cell repertoires in COVID-19. About the study: Samples came from the United States, Italy and Spain, spanning acute and convalescent COVID-19. In each case, the material was cDNA or gDNA derived from T cells, B-cell-depleted T cells, or PBMCs.

Study processing details: By means of reference gene primer amplification, nucleated cell counts were estimated. Method: immunoSEQ multiplex PCR; TCRdb's copy keeps in-frame clones and lacks some. That table is the source of V, J and clone size, and D and trimming were worked out from the DNA. The sample lists 150,000 or so clones, about 83% occurring once. V was pared by 3 bases and J by 8 bases, with 3 bases of the junction left unmatched. The CDR3 extends over 14 amino acids. The germline CDR1 and CDR2 sequences are SGHAT and FQNNGV. The chain is built from TRBV11-2 and TRBJ1-6; 8 bases line up with TRBD1. The clonotype originates from a woman between 65 and 79 years old with COVID-19, enrolled during active disease. Sequences were obtained from peripheral blood. CDR3 sequence reads: CASSFRDRYSPLHF. In DNA form, the CDR3 reads TGTGCCAGCAGCTTTAGGGACAGGTATTCACCCCTCCACTTT. The complete variable domain, with remaining parts taken from reference TRBV11-2 and TRBJ1-6, reads EAGVAQSPRYKIIEKRQSVAFWCNPISGHATLYWYQQILGQGPKLLIQFQNNGVVDDSQLPKDRFSAERLKGVDSTLKIQPAKLEDSAVYLCASSFRDRYSPLHFGNGTRLTVT.